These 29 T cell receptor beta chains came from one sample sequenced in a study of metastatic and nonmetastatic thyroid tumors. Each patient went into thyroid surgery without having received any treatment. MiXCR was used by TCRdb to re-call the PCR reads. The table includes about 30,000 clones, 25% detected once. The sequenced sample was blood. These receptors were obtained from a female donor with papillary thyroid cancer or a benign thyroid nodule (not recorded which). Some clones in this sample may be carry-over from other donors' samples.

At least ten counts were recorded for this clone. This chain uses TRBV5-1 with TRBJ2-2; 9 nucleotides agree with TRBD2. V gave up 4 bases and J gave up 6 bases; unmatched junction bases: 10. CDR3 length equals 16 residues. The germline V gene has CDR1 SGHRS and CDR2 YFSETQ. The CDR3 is CASSPSPAGGSGELFF. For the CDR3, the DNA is TGCGCCAGCAGCCCCTCCCCAGCGGGAGGATCCGGGGAGCTGTTTTTT. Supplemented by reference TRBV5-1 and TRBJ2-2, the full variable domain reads KAGVTQTPRYLIKTRGQQVTLSCSPISGHRSVSWYQQTPGQGLQFLFEYFSETQRNKGNFPGRFSGRQFSNSRSEMNVSTLELGDSALYLCASSPSPAGGSGELFFGEGSRLTVL.

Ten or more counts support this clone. CDR3 loop: CASSLAGGGQPQHF. The CDR3 bases are TGTGCCAGCAGCTTAGCTGGGGGAGGTCAGCCCCAGCATTTT. The chain joins TRBV13 to TRBJ1-5; weak D call: TRBD1 (5 bases). Germline CDR1 reads PRHDT; CDR2 reads FYEKMQ (reference sequence). The CDR3 extends over 14 amino acids. V was cut by 1 base and J by 6 bases, with 10 bases left in between. Full variable domain (remainder filled in from reference TRBV13 and TRBJ1-5): AAGVIQSPRHLIKEKRETATLKCYPIPRHDTVYWYQQGPGQDPQFLISFYEKMQSDKGSIPDRFSAQQFSDYHSELNMSSLELGDSALYFCASSLAGGGQPQHFGDGTRLSIL.

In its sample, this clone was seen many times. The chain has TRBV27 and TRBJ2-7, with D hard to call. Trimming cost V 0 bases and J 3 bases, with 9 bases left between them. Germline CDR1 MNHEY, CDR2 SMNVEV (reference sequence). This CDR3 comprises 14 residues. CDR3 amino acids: CASSLSGQFYEQYF. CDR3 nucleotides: TGTGCCAGCAGTTTATCTGGGCAGTTCTACGAGCAGTACTTC.

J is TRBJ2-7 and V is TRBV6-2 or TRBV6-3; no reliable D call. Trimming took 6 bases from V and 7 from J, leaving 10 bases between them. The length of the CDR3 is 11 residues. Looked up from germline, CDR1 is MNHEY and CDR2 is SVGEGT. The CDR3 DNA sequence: TGTGCCAGCAGAGACGGCCTAGAGCAGTACTTC. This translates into CASRDGLEQYF.

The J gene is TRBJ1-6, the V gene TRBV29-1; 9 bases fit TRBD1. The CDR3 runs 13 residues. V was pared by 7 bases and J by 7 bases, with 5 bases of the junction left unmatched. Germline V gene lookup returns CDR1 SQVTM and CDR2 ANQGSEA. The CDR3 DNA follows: TGCAGCGCAACACAGGGGGCGAATTCACCCCTCCACTTT. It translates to CSATQGANSPLHF.

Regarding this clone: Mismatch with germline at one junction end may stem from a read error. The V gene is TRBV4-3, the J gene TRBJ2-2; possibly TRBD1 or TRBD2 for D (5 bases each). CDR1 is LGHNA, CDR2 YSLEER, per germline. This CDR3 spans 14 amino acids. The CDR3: CASSHGTTTGQLFF. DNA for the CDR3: TGCGCCAGCAGCCATGGGACGACCACCGGGCAGCTGTTTTTT.

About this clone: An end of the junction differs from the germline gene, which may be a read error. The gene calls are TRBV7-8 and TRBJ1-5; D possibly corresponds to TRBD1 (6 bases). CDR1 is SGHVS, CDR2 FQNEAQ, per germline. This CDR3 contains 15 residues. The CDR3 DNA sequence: TGTGCCATCAGCTTAGGGGGGCAGGACCGTGAGCCCCAGCATTTT. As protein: CAISLGGQDREPQHF.

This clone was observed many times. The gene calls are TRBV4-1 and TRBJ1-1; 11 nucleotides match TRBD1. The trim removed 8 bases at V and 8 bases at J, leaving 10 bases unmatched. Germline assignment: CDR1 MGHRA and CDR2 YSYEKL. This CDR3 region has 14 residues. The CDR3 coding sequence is TGCGCCAGCGTCCCGGGACAGGGGGTTTCGGAAGCTTTCTTT. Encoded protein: CASVPGQGVSEAFF.

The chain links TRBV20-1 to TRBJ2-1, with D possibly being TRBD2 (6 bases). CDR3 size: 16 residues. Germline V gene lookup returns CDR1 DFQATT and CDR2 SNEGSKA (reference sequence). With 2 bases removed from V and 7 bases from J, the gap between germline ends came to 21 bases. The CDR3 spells CSARPIRGVARNEQFF. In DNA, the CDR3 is TGCAGTGCTAGACCAATTCGCGGGGTTGCCAGGAATGAGCAGTTCTTC.

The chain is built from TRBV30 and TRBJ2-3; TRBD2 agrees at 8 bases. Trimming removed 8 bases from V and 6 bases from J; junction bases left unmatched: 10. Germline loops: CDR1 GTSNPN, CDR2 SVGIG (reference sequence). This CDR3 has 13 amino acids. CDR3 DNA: TGTGCCAACAGCGGGAGTAGTATGGATACGCAGTATTTT. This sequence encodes CANSGSSMDTQYF.

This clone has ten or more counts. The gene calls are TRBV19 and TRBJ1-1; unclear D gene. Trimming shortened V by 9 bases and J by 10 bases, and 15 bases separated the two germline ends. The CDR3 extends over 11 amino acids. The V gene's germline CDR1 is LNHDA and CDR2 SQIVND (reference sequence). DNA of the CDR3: TGTGCCAGCCAGATCCGGGAAACAGCTTTCTTT. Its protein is CASQIRETAFF.

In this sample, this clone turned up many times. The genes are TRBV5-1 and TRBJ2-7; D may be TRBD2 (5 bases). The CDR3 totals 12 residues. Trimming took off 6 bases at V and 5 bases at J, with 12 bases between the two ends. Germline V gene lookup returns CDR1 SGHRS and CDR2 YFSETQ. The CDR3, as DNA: TGCGCCAGCAAAGCGGACGGGCACGAGCAGTACTTC. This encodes CASKADGHEQYF.

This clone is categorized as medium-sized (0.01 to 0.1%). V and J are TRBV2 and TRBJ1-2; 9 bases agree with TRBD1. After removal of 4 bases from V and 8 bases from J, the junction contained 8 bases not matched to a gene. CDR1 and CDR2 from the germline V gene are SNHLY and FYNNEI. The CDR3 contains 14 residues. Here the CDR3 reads CASSGDRDLFGYTF. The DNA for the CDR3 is TGTGCCAGCAGTGGGGACAGGGATCTGTTCGGCTACACCTTC.

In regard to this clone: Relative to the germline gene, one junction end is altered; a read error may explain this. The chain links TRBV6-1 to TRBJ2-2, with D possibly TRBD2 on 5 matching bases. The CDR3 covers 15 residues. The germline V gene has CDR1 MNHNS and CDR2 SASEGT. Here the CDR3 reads CASTPEVLNTGELFF. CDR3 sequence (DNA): TGCGCCAGCACCCCGGAGGTCCTGAACACCGGGGAGCTGTTTTTT.

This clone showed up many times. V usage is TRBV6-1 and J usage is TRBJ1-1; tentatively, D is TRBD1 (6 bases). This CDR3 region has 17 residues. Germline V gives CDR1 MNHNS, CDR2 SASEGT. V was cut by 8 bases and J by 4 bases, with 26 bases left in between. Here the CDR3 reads CASPNGNTGTPGTEAFF. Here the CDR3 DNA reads TGTGCCAGCCCTAACGGGAATACCGGGACACCGGGCACTGAAGCTTTCTTT.

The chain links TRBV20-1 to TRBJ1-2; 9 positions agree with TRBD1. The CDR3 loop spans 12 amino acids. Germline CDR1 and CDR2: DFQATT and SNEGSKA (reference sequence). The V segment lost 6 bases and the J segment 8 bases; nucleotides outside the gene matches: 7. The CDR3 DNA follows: TGCAGTGCCCGGGACAGGGAAGAGGGCTACACCTTC. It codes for CSARDREEGYTF.

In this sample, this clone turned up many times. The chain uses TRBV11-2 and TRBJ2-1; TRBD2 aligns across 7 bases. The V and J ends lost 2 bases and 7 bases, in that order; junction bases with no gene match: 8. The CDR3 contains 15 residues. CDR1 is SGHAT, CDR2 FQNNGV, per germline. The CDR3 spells CASSLSRELGNEQFF. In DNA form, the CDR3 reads TGTGCCAGCAGCTTATCGCGGGAGCTGGGTAATGAGCAGTTCTTC.

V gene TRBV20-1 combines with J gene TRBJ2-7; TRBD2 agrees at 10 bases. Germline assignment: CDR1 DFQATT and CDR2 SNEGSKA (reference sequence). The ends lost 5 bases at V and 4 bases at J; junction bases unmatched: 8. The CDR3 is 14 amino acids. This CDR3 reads CSALTSGGAYEQYF. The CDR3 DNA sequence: TGCAGTGCTTTAACCAGCGGGGGGGCATACGAGCAGTACTTC.

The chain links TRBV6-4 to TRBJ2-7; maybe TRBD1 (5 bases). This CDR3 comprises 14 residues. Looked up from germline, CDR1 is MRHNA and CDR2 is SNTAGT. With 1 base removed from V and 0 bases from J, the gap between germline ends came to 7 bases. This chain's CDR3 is CASSDFDSSYEQYF. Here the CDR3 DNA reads TGTGCCAGCAGTGACTTCGACAGCTCCTACGAGCAGTACTTC.

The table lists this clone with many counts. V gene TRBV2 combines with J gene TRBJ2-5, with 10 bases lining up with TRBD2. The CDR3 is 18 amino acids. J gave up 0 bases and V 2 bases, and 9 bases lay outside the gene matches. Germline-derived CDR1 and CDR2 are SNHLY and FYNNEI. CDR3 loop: CASSESGRAPKYQETQYF. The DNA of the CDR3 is TGTGCCAGCAGTGAAAGCGGGAGGGCCCCAAAGTACCAAGAGACCCAGTACTTC.

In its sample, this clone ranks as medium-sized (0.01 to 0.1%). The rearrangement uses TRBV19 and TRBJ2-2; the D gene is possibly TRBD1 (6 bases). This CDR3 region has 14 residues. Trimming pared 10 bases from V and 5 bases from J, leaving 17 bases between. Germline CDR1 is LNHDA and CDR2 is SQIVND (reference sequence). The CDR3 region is CAIETPRGTGELFF. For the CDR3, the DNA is TGTGCCATCGAAACACCCAGGGGTACCGGGGAGCTGTTTTTT.

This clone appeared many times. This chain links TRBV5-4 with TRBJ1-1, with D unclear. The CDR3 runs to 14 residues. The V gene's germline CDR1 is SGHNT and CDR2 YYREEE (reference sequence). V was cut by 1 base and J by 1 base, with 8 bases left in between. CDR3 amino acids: CASSLTQTNTEAFF. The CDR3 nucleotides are TGTGCCAGCAGCTTGACACAGACGAACACTGAAGCTTTCTTT.

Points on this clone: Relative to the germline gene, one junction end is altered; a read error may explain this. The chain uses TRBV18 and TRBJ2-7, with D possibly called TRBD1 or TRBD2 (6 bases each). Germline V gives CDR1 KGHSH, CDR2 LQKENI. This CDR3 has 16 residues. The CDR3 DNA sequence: TGTCCCAGCTCACCACCGAACGCGGGACAAACGGGAGAGCAGTACTTC. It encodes CPSSPPNAGQTGEQYF.

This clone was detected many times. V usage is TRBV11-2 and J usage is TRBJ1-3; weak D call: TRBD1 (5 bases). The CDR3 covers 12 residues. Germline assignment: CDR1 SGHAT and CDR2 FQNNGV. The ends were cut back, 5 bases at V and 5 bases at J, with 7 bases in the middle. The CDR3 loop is CASSRGRNTIYF. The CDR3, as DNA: TGTGCCAGCAGCCGGGGCCGAAACACCATATATTTT.

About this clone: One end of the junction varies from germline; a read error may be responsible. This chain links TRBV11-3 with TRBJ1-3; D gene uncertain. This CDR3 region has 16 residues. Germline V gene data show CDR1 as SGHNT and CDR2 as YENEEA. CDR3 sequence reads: CASSLDRFPSGNPIYF. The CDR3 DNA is TGTGCCAGCAGCTTAGATAGGTTTCCTTCTGGAAACCCCATATATTTT.

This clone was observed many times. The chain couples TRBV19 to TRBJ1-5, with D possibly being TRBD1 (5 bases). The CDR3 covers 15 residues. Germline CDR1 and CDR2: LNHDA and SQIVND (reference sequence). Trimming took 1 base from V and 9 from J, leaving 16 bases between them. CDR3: CASSIGSGREGPQHF. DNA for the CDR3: TGTGCCAGTAGTATAGGGTCGGGGCGGGAAGGGCCCCAGCATTTT.

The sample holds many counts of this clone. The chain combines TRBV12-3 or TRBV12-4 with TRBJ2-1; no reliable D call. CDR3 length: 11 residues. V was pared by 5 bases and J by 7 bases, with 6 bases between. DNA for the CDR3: TGTGCCAGCAGTAATTTGAATGAGCAGTTCTTC. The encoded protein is CASSNLNEQFF.

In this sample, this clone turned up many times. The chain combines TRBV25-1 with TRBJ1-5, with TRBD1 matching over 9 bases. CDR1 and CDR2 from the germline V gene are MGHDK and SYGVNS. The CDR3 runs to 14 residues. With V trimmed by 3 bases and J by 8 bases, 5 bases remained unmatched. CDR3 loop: CASSDRDRDEPQHF. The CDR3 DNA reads TGTGCCAGCAGTGACCGGGACAGGGACGAGCCCCAGCATTTT.

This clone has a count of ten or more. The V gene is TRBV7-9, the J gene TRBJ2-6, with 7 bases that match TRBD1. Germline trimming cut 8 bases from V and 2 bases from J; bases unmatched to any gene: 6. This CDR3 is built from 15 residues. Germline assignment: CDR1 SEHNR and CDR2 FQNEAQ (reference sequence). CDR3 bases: TGTGCCAGCGAACATACAGGGGCTGGGGCCAACGTCCTGACTTTC. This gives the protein CASEHTGAGANVLTF. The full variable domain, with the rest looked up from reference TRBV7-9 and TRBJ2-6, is DTGVSQNPRHKITKRGQNVTFRCDPISEHNRLYWYRQTLGQGPEFLTYFQNEAQLEKSRLLSDRFSAERPKGSFSTLEIQRTEQGDSAMYLCASEHTGAGANVLTFGAGSRLTVL.